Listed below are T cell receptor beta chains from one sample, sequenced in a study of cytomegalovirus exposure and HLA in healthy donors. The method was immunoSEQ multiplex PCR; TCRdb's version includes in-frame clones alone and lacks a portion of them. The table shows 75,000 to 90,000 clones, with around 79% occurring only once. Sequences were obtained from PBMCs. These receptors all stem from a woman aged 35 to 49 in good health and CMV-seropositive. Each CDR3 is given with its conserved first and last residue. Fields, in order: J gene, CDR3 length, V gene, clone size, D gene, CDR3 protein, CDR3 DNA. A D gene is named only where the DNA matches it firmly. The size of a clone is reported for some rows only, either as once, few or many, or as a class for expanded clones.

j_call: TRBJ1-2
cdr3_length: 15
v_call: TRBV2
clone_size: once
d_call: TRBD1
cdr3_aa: CASSETEGANYGYTF
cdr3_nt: TGTGCCAGCAGTGAAACTGAGGGGGCGAACTATGGCTACACCTTC

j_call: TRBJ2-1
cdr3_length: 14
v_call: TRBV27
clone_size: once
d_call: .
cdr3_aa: CASSSVSGGNEQFF
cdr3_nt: TGTGCCAGCAGTTCGGTATCTGGGGGGAATGAGCAGTTCTTC

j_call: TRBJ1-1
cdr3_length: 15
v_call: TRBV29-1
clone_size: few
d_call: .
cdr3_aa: CSVELRGLLNTEAFF
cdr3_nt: TGCAGCGTTGAACTCCGTGGACTTTTGAACACTGAAGCTTTCTTT

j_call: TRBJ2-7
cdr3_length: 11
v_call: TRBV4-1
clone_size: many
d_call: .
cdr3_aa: CASSQGPKQYF
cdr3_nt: TGCGCCAGCAGCCAAGGTCCCAAGCAGTACTTC

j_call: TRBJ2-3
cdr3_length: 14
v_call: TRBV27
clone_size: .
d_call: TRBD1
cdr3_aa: CASREAGQGYTQYF
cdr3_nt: TGTGCCAGCAGGGAAGCAGGACAGGGGTATACGCAGTATTTT

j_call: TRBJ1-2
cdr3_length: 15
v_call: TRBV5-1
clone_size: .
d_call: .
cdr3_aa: CASTLSGQGNYGYTF
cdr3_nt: TGCGCCAGCACCCTCTCCGGGCAGGGGAACTATGGCTACACCTTC

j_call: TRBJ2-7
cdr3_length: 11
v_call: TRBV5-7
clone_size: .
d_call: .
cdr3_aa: CASSTDYEQYF
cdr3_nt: TGTGCCAGCAGCACAGACTACGAGCAGTACTTC

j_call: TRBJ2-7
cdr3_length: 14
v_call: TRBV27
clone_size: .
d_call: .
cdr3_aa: CASSLKWGPYEQYF
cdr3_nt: TGTGCCAGCAGTTTAAAGTGGGGCCCTTACGAGCAGTACTTC

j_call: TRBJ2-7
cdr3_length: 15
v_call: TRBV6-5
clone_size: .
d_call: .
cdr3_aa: CASSLQANSPYEQYF
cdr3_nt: TGTGCCAGCAGTTTACAGGCCAATAGTCCCTACGAGCAGTACTTC

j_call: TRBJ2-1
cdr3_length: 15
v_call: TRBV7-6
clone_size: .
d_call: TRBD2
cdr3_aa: CASSRQSGGYNEQFF
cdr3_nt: TGTGCCAGCAGCCGTCAGAGCGGGGGGTACAATGAGCAGTTCTTC

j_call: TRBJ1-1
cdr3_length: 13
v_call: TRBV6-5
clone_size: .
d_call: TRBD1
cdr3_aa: CASSYGRGGRAFF
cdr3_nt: TGTGCCAGCAGTTATGGGCGAGGGGGCCGAGCTTTCTTT

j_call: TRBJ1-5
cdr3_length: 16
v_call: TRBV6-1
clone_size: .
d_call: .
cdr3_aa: CASSAAGQGFNQPQHF
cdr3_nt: TGTGCCAGCAGTGCAGCGGGACAAGGGTTTAATCAGCCCCAGCATTTT

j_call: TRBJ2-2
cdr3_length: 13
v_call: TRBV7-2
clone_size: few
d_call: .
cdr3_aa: CASSSPNTGELFF
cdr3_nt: TGTGCCAGCAGCTCTCCGAACACCGGGGAGCTGTTTTTT

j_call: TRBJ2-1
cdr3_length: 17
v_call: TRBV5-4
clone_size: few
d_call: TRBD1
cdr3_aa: CASSLEATGGSGDEQFF
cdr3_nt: TGTGCCAGCAGCTTGGAGGCAACAGGGGGCTCGGGCGATGAGCAGTTCTTC

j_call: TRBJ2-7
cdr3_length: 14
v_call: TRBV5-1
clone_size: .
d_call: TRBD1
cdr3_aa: CASSLSQGEGEQYF
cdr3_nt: TGCGCCAGCAGCTTGAGCCAGGGGGAAGGCGAGCAGTACTTC

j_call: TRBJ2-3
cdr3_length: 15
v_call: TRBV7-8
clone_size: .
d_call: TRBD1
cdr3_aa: CASSFLRQGTDTQYF
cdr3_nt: TGTGCCAGCAGCTTCCTAAGACAGGGGACAGATACGCAGTATTTT

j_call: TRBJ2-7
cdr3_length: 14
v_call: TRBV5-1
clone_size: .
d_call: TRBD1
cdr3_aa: CASSLNRGEYEQYF
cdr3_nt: TGCGCCAGCAGCTTGAACAGGGGAGAATACGAGCAGTACTTC

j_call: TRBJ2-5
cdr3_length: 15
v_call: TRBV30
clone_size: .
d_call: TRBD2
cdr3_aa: CAWSDGLAAQETQYF
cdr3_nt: TGTGCCTGGAGTGATGGACTAGCAGCTCAAGAGACCCAGTACTTC

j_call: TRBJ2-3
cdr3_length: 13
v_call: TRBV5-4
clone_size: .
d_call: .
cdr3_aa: CASSLVFAVERHF
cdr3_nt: TGTGCCAGCAGCTTGGTATTTGCTGTAGAGCGGCATTTT

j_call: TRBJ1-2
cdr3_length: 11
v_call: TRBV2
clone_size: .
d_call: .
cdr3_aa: CASSAQYGYTF
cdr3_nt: TGTGCCAGCAGTGCACAGTATGGCTACACCTTC

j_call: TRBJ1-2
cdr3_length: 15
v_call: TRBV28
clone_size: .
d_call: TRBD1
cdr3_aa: CASSSQQGASNGYTF
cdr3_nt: TGTGCCAGCAGTTCCCAGCAGGGGGCAAGCAATGGCTACACCTTC

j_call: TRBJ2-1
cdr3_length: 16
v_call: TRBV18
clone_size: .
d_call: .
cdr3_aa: CASSPQSGSSYNEQFF
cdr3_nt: TGTGCCAGCTCACCACAATCAGGAAGCTCCTACAATGAGCAGTTCTTC

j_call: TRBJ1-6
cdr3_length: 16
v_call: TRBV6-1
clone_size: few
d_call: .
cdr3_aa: CASSEWDYKYNSPLHF
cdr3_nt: TGTGCCAGCAGTGAGTGGGACTACAAGTATAATTCACCCCTCCACTTT

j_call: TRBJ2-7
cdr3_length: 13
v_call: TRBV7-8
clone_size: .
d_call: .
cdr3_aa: CASSQAASAEQYF
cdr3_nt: TGTGCCAGCAGCCAGGCGGCTAGCGCCGAGCAGTACTTC

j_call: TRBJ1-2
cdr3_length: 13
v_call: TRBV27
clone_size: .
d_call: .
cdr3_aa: CASSLIRGYGYTF
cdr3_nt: TGTGCCAGCAGTTTGATTCGCGGCTATGGCTACACCTTC

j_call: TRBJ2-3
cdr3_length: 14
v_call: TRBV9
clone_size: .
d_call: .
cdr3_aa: CASSGRGHGDTQYF
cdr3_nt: TGTGCCAGCAGCGGGAGGGGGCACGGAGATACGCAGTATTTT

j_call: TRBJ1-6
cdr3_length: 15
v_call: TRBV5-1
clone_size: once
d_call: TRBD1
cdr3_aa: CASSLAGTGNSPLHF
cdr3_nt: TGCGCCAGCAGCTTGGCCGGGACAGGTAATTCACCCCTCCACTTT

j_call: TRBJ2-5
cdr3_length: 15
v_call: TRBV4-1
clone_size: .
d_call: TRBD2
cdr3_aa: CASSRGLAGMETQYF
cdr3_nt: TGCGCCAGCAGCCGGGGACTAGCGGGTATGGAGACCCAGTACTTC

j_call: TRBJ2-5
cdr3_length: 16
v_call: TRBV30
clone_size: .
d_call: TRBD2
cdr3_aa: CAWSVLSGRRQETQYF
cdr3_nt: TGTGCCTGGAGTGTACTCAGCGGGAGGAGACAAGAGACCCAGTACTTC

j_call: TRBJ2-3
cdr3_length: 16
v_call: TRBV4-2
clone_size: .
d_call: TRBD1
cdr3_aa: CASSQEGTGETDTQYF
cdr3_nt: TGTGCCAGCAGCCAAGAAGGGACAGGGGAGACCGATACGCAGTATTTT

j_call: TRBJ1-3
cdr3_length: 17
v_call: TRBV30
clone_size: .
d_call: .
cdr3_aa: CAWNGKIQGHSGNTIYF
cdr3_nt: TGTGCCTGGAATGGCAAAATACAGGGACACTCTGGAAACACCATATATTTT

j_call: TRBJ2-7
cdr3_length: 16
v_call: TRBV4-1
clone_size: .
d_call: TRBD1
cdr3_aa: CASSQGPGQVPREQYF
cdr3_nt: TGCGCCAGCAGCCAAGGCCCAGGACAGGTACCTAGGGAGCAGTACTTC

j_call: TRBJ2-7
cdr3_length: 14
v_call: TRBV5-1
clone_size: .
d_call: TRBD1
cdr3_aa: CASSPGTGSYEQYF
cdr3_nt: TGCGCCAGCAGCCCCGGGACAGGCTCCTACGAGCAGTACTTC

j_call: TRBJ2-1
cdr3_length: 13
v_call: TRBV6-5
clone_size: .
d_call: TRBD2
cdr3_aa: CATRTSTNNEQFF
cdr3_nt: TGTGCCACCCGGACTAGCACTAACAATGAGCAGTTCTTC

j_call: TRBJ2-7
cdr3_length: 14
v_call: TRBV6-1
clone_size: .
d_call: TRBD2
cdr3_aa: CASRRTSVIYEQYF
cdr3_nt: TGTGCCAGCAGACGGACTAGCGTAATTTACGAGCAGTACTTC

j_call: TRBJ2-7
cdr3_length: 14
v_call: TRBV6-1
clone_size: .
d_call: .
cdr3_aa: CASSGTVGYGEQYF
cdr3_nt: TGTGCCAGCAGTGGGACAGTCGGGTACGGCGAGCAGTACTTC

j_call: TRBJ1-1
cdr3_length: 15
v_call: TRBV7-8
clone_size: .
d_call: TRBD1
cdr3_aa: CASSLAGTGGTEAFF
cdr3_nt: TGTGCCAGCAGCTTAGCAGGGACAGGGGGGACTGAAGCTTTCTTT

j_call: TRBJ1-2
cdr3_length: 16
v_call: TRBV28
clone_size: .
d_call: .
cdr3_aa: CASSPLYGGTNYGYTF
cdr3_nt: TGTGCCAGCAGCCCCCTTTACGGGGGTACTAACTATGGCTACACCTTC

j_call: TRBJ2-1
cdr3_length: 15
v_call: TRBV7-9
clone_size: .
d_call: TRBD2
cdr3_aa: CASSLQLAGGNEQFF
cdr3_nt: TGTGCCAGCAGCTTACAACTAGCGGGGGGAAATGAGCAGTTCTTC

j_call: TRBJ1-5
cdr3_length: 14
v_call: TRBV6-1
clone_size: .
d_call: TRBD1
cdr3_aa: CASSEGQAAQPQHF
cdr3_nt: TGTGCCAGCAGTGAGGGACAGGCAGCTCAGCCCCAGCATTTT

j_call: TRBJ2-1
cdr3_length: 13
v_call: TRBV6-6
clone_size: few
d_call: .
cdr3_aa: CASGVSGGNEQFF
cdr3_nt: TGTGCCAGCGGGGTCTCCGGCGGGAATGAGCAGTTCTTC

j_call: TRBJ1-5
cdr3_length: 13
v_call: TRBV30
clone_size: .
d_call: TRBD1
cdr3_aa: CAWSVTGGQPQHF
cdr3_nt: TGTGCCTGGAGTGTGACAGGGGGTCAGCCCCAGCATTTT

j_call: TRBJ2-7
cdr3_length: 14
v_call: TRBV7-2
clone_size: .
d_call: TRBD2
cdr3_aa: CASSTTSGSNEQYF
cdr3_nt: TGTGCCAGCAGCACGACTAGCGGGAGTAACGAGCAGTACTTC

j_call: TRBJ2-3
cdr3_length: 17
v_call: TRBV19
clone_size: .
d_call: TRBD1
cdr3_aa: CASSSPPGTGRVDTQYF
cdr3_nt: TGTGCCAGTAGTTCCCCGCCCGGGACAGGGAGAGTGGATACGCAGTATTTT

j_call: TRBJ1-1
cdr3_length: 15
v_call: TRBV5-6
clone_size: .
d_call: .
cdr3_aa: CASSLGEGLYTEAFF
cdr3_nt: TGTGCCAGCAGCTTGGGAGAGGGTTTATACACTGAAGCTTTCTTT

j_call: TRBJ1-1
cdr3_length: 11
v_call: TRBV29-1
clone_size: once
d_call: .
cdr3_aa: CSVAGYTEAFF
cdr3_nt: TGCAGCGTTGCCGGGTACACTGAAGCTTTCTTT

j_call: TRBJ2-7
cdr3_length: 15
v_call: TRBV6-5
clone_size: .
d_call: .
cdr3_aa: CASRGSVSPSYEQYF
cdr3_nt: TGTGCCAGCAGGGGCTCTGTGAGTCCCTCCTACGAGCAGTACTTC

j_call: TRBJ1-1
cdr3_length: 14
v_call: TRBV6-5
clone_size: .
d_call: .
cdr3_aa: CASSYHREGTEAFF
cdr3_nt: TGTGCCAGCAGTTACCACAGGGAGGGCACTGAAGCTTTCTTT

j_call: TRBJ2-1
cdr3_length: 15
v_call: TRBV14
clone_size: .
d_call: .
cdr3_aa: CASRKQGNQYNEQFF
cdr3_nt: TGTGCCAGCAGGAAGCAGGGGAATCAATACAATGAGCAGTTCTTC

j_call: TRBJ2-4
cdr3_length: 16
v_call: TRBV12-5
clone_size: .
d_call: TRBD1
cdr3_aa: CASGPEPTGAKNIQYF
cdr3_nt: TGTGCTAGTGGACCAGAACCGACAGGGGCCAAAAACATTCAGTACTTC

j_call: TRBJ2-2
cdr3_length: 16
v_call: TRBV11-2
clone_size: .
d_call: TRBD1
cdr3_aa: CASSSRDRTNTGELFF
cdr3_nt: TGTGCCAGCAGCTCCCGGGACAGGACGAACACCGGGGAGCTGTTTTTT

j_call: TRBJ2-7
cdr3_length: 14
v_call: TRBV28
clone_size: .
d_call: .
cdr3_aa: CASSPSGSSYEQYF
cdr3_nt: TGTGCCAGCAGTCCGAGCGGAAGCTCCTACGAGCAGTACTTC

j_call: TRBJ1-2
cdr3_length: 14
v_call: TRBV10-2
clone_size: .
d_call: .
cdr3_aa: CASSDWQGNYGYTF
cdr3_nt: TGCGCCAGCAGTGATTGGCAGGGGAACTATGGCTACACCTTC

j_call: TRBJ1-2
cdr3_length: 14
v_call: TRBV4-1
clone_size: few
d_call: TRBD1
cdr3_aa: CASNRGQGDYGYTF
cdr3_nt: TGCGCCAGCAATCGAGGACAGGGAGACTATGGCTACACCTTC

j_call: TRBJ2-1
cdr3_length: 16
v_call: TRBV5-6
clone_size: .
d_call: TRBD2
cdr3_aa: CASSLYLASGLGEQFF
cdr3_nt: TGTGCCAGCAGCTTGTATTTGGCTAGCGGGTTGGGTGAGCAGTTCTTC